This TCR beta chain was observed in a study of blood T cell repertoires in COVID-19. This clone was seen a handful of times. CDR1 is SGHTA, CDR2 FQGNSA, per germline. Trimming cost V 0 bases and J 4 bases; bases outside gene matches: 8. This CDR3 region has 17 residues. The protocol was immunoSEQ multiplex PCR, while the TCRdb copy is restricted to in-frame clones and leaves out a portion. The sample holds about 110,000 clones; less than 85% are singletons and the top ten take around 4%. V and J are TRBV7-2 and TRBJ2-3; 9 nucleotides line up with TRBD2. The material sequenced was peripheral blood. This TCR was sampled from a human donor in a cohort sampled during active or convalescent COVID-19. For the CDR3, the DNA is TGTGCCAGCAGCTTAGCGTTTCAGCGGGAGGCTGCAGATACGCAGTATTTT. The encoded protein is CASSLAFQREAADTQYF.